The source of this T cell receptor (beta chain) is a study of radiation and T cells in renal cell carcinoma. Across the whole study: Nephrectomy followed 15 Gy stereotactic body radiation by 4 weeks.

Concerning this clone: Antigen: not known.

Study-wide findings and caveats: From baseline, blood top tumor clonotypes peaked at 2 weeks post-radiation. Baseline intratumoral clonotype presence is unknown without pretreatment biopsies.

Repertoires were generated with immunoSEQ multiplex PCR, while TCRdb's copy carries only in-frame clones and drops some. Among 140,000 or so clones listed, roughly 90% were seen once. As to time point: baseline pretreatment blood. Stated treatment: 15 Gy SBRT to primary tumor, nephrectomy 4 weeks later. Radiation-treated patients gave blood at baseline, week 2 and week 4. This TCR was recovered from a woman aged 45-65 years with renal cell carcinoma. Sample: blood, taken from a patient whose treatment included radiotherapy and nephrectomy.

CDR3 residues: CASRSTGNQPQHF. The CDR3 nucleotides are TGTGCCAGCAGATCGACAGGCAATCAGCCCCAGCATTTT. The gene calls are TRBV2 and TRBJ1-5; D possibly corresponds to TRBD1 (5 bases). Between the trimmed V and J ends, which lost 6 bases and 2 bases, there was a span of 8 bases. Germline CDR1 and CDR2: SNHLY and FYNNEI. This CDR3 spans 13 amino acids.